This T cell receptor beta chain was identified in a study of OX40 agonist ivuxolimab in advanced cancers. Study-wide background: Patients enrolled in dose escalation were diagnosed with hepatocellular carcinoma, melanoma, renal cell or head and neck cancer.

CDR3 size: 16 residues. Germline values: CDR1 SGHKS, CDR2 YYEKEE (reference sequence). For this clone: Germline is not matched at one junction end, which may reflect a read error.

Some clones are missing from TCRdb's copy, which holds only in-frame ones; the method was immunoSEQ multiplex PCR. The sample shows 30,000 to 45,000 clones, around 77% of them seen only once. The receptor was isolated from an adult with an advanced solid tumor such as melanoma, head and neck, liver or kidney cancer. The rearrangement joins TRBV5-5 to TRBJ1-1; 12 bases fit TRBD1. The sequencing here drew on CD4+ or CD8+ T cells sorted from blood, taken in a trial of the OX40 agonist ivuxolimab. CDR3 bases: TGTGCCAGCACCTCCGGGACAGGGGGCGAGTGGGGTAAACGGACGTTT. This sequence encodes CASTSGTGGEWGKRTF.